The TCR beta chain described here comes from a study of blood T cell repertoires in COVID-19. As for the study in general: Spain, Italy and the United States supplied samples that represented acute and convalescent COVID-19.

Trimming pared 4 bases from V and 0 bases from J, leaving 8 bases between. The CDR3 contains 14 residues. Germline V gene data show CDR1 as MDHEN and CDR2 as SYDVKM. Authors' data handling: Nucleated cell counts were estimated from reference gene primer amplification. Using immunoSEQ multiplex PCR, the repertoire was profiled, and TCRdb retains in-frame clones only, with some absent. V and J calls and clone size are given by that table; D and trimming were obtained from the DNA. The sample gives roughly 180,000 clones, over 70% of which show up once; 3.6% is in the top ten. The receptor's source is a woman between 45 and 60 years old in a cohort exposed to, infected with or recovered from COVID-19 (not recorded which). V is TRBV28 and J is TRBJ2-3, with unresolved D. Input material: PBMCs or T cells enriched from blood (not recorded which). The CDR3 coding sequence is TGTGCCAGCAGTTCGTGGGCTAGCACAGATACGCAGTATTTT. Its translation is CASSSWASTDTQYF.